The clone carrying this T cell receptor (beta chain) was counted between two and nine times. Antigen: not known. This sample stems from a study of identical twins. General study points: An excess of low generation probability was shown by twin-shared out-of-frame alpha sequences.

V was trimmed by 7 bases and J by 8 bases, leaving 21 bases between them. Germline V gene sequence: CDR1 SGHAT, CDR2 FQNNGV. There are 15 residues in the CDR3. Unique molecular identifiers were present on the cDNA, and a universal primer site came from template switching. TCRdb called the 5' RACE reads again in MiXCR, with one record for every CDR3 protein. The data show hundreds of thousands of distinct CDR3 sequences, with about 7% seen just once and about 3.6% held by the top ten. The sample was also reused in another study, on yellow fever vaccine responses in identical twins.

The chain joins TRBV11-2 to TRBJ2-1, with D unresolved. Sequencing input: memory (CD45RO+) T cells sorted from blood. This receptor was obtained from a woman younger than 35 in good health. The CDR3 sequence is CASTSGQVWVHEQFF. The CDR3 DNA follows: TGTGCCAGCACCTCAGGCCAGGTTTGGGTCCATGAGCAGTTCTTC.